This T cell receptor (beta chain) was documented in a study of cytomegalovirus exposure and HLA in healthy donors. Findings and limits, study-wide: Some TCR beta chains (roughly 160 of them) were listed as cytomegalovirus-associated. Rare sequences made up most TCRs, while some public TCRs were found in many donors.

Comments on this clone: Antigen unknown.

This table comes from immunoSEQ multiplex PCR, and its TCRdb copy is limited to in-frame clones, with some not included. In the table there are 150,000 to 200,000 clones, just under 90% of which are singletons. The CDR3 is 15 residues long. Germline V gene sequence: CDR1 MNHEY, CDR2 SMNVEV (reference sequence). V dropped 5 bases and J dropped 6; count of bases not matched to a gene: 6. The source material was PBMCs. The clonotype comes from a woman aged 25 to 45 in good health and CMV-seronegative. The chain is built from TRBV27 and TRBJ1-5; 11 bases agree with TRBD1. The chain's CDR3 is CASSPSDRGRQPQHF. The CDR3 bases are TGTGCCAGCAGTCCTTCGGACAGGGGGCGTCAGCCCCAGCATTTT.